The T cell receptor (beta chain) described here comes from a study of T cells in Graves' hyperthyroidism and ophthalmopathy. The table lists this clonotype with a few counts. CDR3 length: 11 amino acids. Germline CDR1 MNHEY, CDR2 SVGEGT. Trimming removed 6 bases from V and 8 bases from J, with 10 bases in between. TCR beta CDR3 regions were amplified from RNA. The HTBI primer set drove a first-round RT-PCR of the TCR CDR3. Via MiXCR, TCRdb re-called the multiplex PCR reads, giving one row per CDR3 protein. The sample carries a few hundred thousand distinct CDR3 sequences, around 14% recorded once. The sample was blood. The clonotype originates from a woman aged 25 to 39 with Graves' hyperthyroidism. The rearrangement joins TRBV6-2 or TRBV6-3 to TRBJ1-2; the D is unclear. The CDR3 bases are TGTGCCAGCAGAGCAGGCGGCGGCTACACCTTC. Translated: CASRAGGGYTF.